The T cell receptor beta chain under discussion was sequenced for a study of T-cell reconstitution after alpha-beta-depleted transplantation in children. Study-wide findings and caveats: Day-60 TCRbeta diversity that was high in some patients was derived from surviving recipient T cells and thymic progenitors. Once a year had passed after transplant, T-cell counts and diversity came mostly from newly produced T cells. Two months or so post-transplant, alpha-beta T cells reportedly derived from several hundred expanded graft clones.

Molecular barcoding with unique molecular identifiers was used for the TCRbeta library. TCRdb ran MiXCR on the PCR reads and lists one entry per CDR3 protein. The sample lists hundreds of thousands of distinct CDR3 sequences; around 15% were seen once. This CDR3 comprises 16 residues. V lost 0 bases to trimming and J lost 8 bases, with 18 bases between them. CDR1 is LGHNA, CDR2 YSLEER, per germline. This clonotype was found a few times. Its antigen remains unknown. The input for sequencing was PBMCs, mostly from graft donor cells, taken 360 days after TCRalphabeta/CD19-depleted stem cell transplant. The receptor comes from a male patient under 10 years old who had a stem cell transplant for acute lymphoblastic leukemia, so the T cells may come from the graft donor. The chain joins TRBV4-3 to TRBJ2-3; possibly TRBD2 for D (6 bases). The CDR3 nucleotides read TGCGCCAGCAGCCAAGATGGAGGGCTTGGAACGGGTACGCAGTATTTT. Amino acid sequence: CASSQDGGLGTGTQYF.